This T cell receptor (beta chain) appears in the sequencing data of a study of blood T cell repertoires in COVID-19. Here immunoSEQ multiplex PCR was the method, and the copy in TCRdb shows in-frame clones only, minus some. The sample shows 310,000 or so clones, roughly 86% of them seen only once. Germline CDR1 reads MNHEY; CDR2 reads SVGAGI. V was pared by 9 bases and J by 6 bases, with 4 bases of the junction left unmatched. The CDR3 is made up of 13 amino acids. The source of this sequence is a man aged 25 to 40 with COVID-19, enrolled during active disease. The rearrangement joins TRBV6-5 to TRBJ1-6; 8 bases agree with TRBD1. The sequenced sample was peripheral blood. The CDR3 DNA reads as TGTGCCAGTCGACAGGGGCTTAATTCACCCCTCCACTTT. Translating gives CASRQGLNSPLHF.